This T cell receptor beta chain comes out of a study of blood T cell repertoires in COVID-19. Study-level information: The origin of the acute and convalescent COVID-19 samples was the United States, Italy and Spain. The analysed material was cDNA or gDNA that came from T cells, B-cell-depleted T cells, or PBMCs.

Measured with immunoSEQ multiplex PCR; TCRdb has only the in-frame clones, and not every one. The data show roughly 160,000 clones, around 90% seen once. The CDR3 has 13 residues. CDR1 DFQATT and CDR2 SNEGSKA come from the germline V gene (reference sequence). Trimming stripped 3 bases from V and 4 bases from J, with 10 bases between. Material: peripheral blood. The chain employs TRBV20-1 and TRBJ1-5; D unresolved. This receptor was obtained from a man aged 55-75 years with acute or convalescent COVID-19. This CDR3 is CSASPGGNQPQHF. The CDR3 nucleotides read TGCAGTGCTAGTCCCGGCGGAAATCAGCCCCAGCATTTT.